A selection of T cell receptor beta chains follows, all from one sample in a study of T cell responses to AZD1222 COVID-19 vaccine. This table comes from immunoSEQ multiplex PCR, and its TCRdb copy is limited to in-frame clones, with some not included. The sample has 160,000 or so clones; approximately 94% are singletons. The sample here was peripheral blood, taken 28 days after the second AZD1222 dose. The source of these receptors is an adult who received the AZD1222 COVID-19 vaccine. CDR3s include the opening cysteine and the closing phenylalanine or tryptophan. The D gene is left open where the match is weak. The size of a clone is reported for some rows only, either as once, few or many, or as a class for expanded clones.

D gene: NA
clone size: NA
J gene: TRBJ1-2
V gene: TRBV4-3
CDR3 DNA: TGCGCCAGCAGACGATTGGGGGAGACGTCTGGCTACACCTTC
CDR3 protein: CASRRLGETSGYTF

D gene: NA
clone size: NA
J gene: TRBJ2-5
V gene: TRBV5-1
CDR3 DNA: TGCGCCAGCAGCTTGGGAGGGCCTCAAGAGACCCAGTACTTC
CDR3 protein: CASSLGGPQETQYF

D gene: NA
clone size: NA
J gene: TRBJ2-5
V gene: TRBV15
CDR3 DNA: TGTGCCACCAGCAGAGATCCGGGAACTCAAGAGACCCAGTACTTC
CDR3 protein: CATSRDPGTQETQYF

D gene: TRBD1
clone size: NA
J gene: TRBJ2-2
V gene: TRBV4-1
CDR3 DNA: TGCGCCAGCAGCAGATCCGGGACAGGGGTGACCGGGGAGCTGTTTTTT
CDR3 protein: CASSRSGTGVTGELFF

D gene: TRBD1
clone size: once
J gene: TRBJ1-5
V gene: TRBV3-1/TRBV3-2
CDR3 DNA: TGTGCCAGCAGTCAACAGGGGACCTGGGGGCCCCAGCATTTT
CDR3 protein: CASSQQGTWGPQHF

D gene: NA
clone size: once
J gene: TRBJ2-6
V gene: TRBV6-4
CDR3 DNA: TGTGCCAGCAGTGCTGAAGGCTCTGGGGCCAACGTCCTGACTTTC
CDR3 protein: CASSAEGSGANVLTF

D gene: NA
clone size: NA
J gene: TRBJ2-5
V gene: TRBV7-7
CDR3 DNA: TGTGCCAGCAGCGGGCAGGGGCTGTTGGAGACCCAGTACTTC
CDR3 protein: CASSGQGLLETQYF

D gene: NA
clone size: NA
J gene: TRBJ2-1
V gene: TRBV30
CDR3 DNA: TGTGCCTGGAGCCAATACAATGAGCAGTTCTTC
CDR3 protein: CAWSQYNEQFF

D gene: NA
clone size: NA
J gene: TRBJ1-2
V gene: TRBV2
CDR3 DNA: TGTGCCAGCAGTGAAGGACAGAACTATGGCTACACCTTC
CDR3 protein: CASSEGQNYGYTF

D gene: TRBD1
clone size: once
J gene: TRBJ1-3
V gene: TRBV5-1
CDR3 DNA: TGCGCCAGCAGCCTCCAGACAGGGGGTGGAAACACCATATATTTT
CDR3 protein: CASSLQTGGGNTIYF

D gene: NA
clone size: once
J gene: TRBJ2-3
V gene: TRBV5-4
CDR3 DNA: TGTGCCAGCAGCTCAGGGATTAATCGAGGAGATACGCAGTATTTT
CDR3 protein: CASSSGINRGDTQYF

D gene: NA
clone size: NA
J gene: TRBJ2-2
V gene: TRBV7-9
CDR3 DNA: TGTGCCAGCAGCCCCGACTTCACCGGGGAGCTGTTTTTT
CDR3 protein: CASSPDFTGELFF

D gene: NA
clone size: NA
J gene: TRBJ2-3
V gene: TRBV30
CDR3 DNA: TGTGCCTGGAGTGCCCGGTTGTATACGCAGTATTTT
CDR3 protein: CAWSARLYTQYF

D gene: NA
clone size: NA
J gene: TRBJ1-1
V gene: TRBV6-5
CDR3 DNA: TGTGCCAGCAGTTACTCGGGGGCTAACACTGAAGCTTTCTTT
CDR3 protein: CASSYSGANTEAFF

D gene: NA
clone size: NA
J gene: TRBJ2-1
V gene: TRBV10-3
CDR3 DNA: TGTGCCATCAGTGTTCTGGGACCCGACAATGAGCAGTTCTTC
CDR3 protein: CAISVLGPDNEQFF

D gene: NA
clone size: NA
J gene: TRBJ2-1
V gene: TRBV19
CDR3 DNA: TGTGCCAGTAGTATAGCCAGCGTCTCCTACAATGAGCAGTTCTTC
CDR3 protein: CASSIASVSYNEQFF

D gene: TRBD2
clone size: NA
J gene: TRBJ2-7
V gene: TRBV27
CDR3 DNA: TGTGCCAGCAGTTTCGGAGCGGGAGTCGGCGAGCAGTACTTC
CDR3 protein: CASSFGAGVGEQYF

D gene: NA
clone size: once
J gene: TRBJ1-1
V gene: TRBV29-1
CDR3 DNA: TGCAGCGTTGTCTTCAACACTGAAGCTTTCTTT
CDR3 protein: CSVVFNTEAFF

D gene: TRBD1
clone size: NA
J gene: TRBJ1-4
V gene: TRBV7-9
CDR3 DNA: TGTGCCAGCAGCTTAATTGTTGGGACAGCCGTATTTTATGAAAAACTGTTTTTT
CDR3 protein: CASSLIVGTAVFYEKLFF

D gene: NA
clone size: NA
J gene: TRBJ1-1
V gene: TRBV18
CDR3 DNA: TGTGCCAGCTCACCACCCTCGGTGGGGGCAGGAAACACTGAAGCTTTCTTT
CDR3 protein: CASSPPSVGAGNTEAFF

D gene: NA
clone size: NA
J gene: TRBJ2-1
V gene: TRBV30
CDR3 DNA: TGTGCCTGGAGTGTGGACTTAACCTGGAATGAGCAGTTCTTC
CDR3 protein: CAWSVDLTWNEQFF

D gene: NA
clone size: NA
J gene: TRBJ1-1
V gene: TRBV19
CDR3 DNA: TGTGCCAGTAGTATCGGTGAAGGCCTATCCACTGAAGCTTTCTTT
CDR3 protein: CASSIGEGLSTEAFF

D gene: TRBD2
clone size: NA
J gene: TRBJ2-1
V gene: TRBV5-1
CDR3 DNA: TGCGCCAGCAGCTTGCTAGCGGTTTACAATGAGCAGTTCTTC
CDR3 protein: CASSLLAVYNEQFF

D gene: NA
clone size: NA
J gene: TRBJ1-2
V gene: TRBV4-1
CDR3 DNA: TGCGCCAGCAGCCAAGCAGGGACGGCTTATGGCTACACCTTC
CDR3 protein: CASSQAGTAYGYTF

D gene: NA
clone size: NA
J gene: TRBJ2-4
V gene: TRBV2
CDR3 DNA: TGTGCTGTGCGAGAGGGGATAGCCAAAAACATTCAGTACTTC
CDR3 protein: CAVREGIAKNIQYF

D gene: NA
clone size: NA
J gene: TRBJ1-1
V gene: TRBV5-1
CDR3 DNA: TGCGCCAGCAGCTATGCCCGAGGCACTGAAGCTTTCTTT
CDR3 protein: CASSYARGTEAFF

D gene: NA
clone size: NA
J gene: TRBJ1-1
V gene: TRBV6-5
CDR3 DNA: TGTGCCAGCACGGGGGGATCGAACACTGAAGCTTTCTTT
CDR3 protein: CASTGGSNTEAFF

D gene: NA
clone size: NA
J gene: TRBJ2-1
V gene: TRBV19
CDR3 DNA: TGTGCCAGTGGTTACAATGAGCAGTTCTTC
CDR3 protein: CASGYNEQFF

D gene: NA
clone size: NA
J gene: TRBJ2-1
V gene: TRBV7-3
CDR3 DNA: TGTGCCAGCAGCCCCACAACAGGGTTCAATGAGCAGTTCTTC
CDR3 protein: CASSPTTGFNEQFF